This T cell receptor (beta chain) emerged from a study of Ad26.COV2.S vaccination and SARS-CoV-2 variants (dated by TCRdb to about 2021). In the study overall: Donors in the vaccine arm were drawn from COV1001, a phase I-IIa trial of Ad26.COV2.S in healthy adults that was multicentre, randomized, double-blind and placebo-controlled. Investigators did not know the trial group allocation while performing experiments and assessing outcomes. TCRbeta repertoire sequencing served as the tool for gauging how specific and how broad the SARS-CoV-2-reactive T cell receptors were following Ad26.COV2.S vaccination. The TCR-sequenced set comprised around 30 samples: some 19 Ad26.COV2.S vaccine recipients, 5 placebo recipients and 8 SARS-CoV-2 convalescent individuals. Trial participants were randomized into five groups of five, in which low-dose or high-dose Ad26.COV2.S was given once or twice, or placebo was given on both occasions. Dosing of Ad26.COV2.S was intramuscular, at either 5x10^10 or 1x10^11 viral particles, delivered as one shot or as two shots spaced 56 days apart. The research as a whole found: Compared with placebo recipients, Ad26.COV2.S recipients showed higher spike-specific TCR breadth (P = 0.0014). Comparing responses between vaccine doses or regimens was not something the study was powered to do. Comparable non-spike TCR breadth was observed between vaccine and placebo recipients, consistent with only spike being contained in the vaccine. The authors noted that the TCR breadth and depth analyses may have underestimated total T cell responses. After vaccination, substantial breadth of spike-specific CD8+ and CD4+ T cell responses was reported.

In light of the paper, this sample's treatment or condition label describes: approximately 18 received Ad26.COV2.S at low or high dose, single or two shots; roughly 5 received placebo; per-sample allocation not given. For vaccine and placebo recipients, repertoires were sequenced using samples collected on day 63 after the first injection. In Cohort 1b, fewer than 30 adults aged 18-55 years were enrolled at a single site in Boston, USA, between 29 July and 7 August 2020. As a vaccine, Ad26.COV2.S was a replication-incompetent adenovirus type 26 vector that expressed a prefusion-stabilized SARS-CoV-2 spike protein derived from the original Wuhan strain. On this clone itself: What this receptor recognizes is not known. No base-level quality is on record; no much larger clone is a single base apart.

The CDR3 has 16 amino acids, counting the end cysteine and phenylalanine. The retained sequence is limited to the CDR3, 48 bases, with the frame set at the first base. For this chain, trimming is 5 bases at the V end and 2 bases at the J end, and the number of junction bases without a gene match is 6. The germline V gene (reference sequence) provides CDR1 SEHNR and CDR2 FQNEAQ. The immunoSEQ Assay was the method used to sequence TCRbeta CDR3 regions. After extraction, genomic DNA underwent amplification by bias-controlled multiplex PCR, followed by high-throughput sequencing. The study's processing was this. Collapsing and filtering of sequences were performed to quantify the absolute abundance of each unique TCRbeta CDR3 region. Usable DNA was measured by amplifying reference genes present in all nucleated cells, and TCRbeta template counts were normalized to that usable DNA to estimate T cell fraction. Repertoire TCRs were annotated as SARS-CoV-2-specific by exact matching of V gene, CDR3 amino acid sequence and J gene to a known reactive TCR set. The reference SARS-CoV-2 TCR set was derived from MIRA and filtered for enrichment in COVID-19-positive ImmuneCODE repertoires, a step that removed public or cross-reactive TCRs. Based on the MIRA antigens, annotated TCRs were further analysed at the level of specific ORF or position within ORF. Breadth was defined as annotated unique rearrangements over total unique productive rearrangements; depth was the summed frequency of those rearrangements. Two-sided Wilcoxon rank-sum tests were used to compare TCR breadth between groups. Drawn from immuneACCESS, this table holds only the in-frame rearrangements with V and J called that TCRdb kept. Clones are partly lost; checked studies trace under half to an unresolved V gene and leave the rest unexplained. V and J calls and clone size are those listed in that table; D and trimming were worked out from the DNA. The sample contains 300,000 to 500,000 clones, about 88% of them found a single time. More than 3% of the sample lies in the top ten.

Sequenced material: peripheral blood, taken in a trial of Ad26.COV2.S vaccine versus placebo. This TCR was sampled from a person between 18 and 60 years old who received the Ad26.COV2.S COVID-19 vaccine or a placebo. Here the chain combines TRBV7-9 and TRBJ2-5; the central 12 bases match TRBD2. The sequence in DNA is TGTGCCAGCAGCCATACTAGCGGGGGGTCACAAGAGACCCAGTACTTC. The resulting protein is CASSHTSGGSQETQYF.